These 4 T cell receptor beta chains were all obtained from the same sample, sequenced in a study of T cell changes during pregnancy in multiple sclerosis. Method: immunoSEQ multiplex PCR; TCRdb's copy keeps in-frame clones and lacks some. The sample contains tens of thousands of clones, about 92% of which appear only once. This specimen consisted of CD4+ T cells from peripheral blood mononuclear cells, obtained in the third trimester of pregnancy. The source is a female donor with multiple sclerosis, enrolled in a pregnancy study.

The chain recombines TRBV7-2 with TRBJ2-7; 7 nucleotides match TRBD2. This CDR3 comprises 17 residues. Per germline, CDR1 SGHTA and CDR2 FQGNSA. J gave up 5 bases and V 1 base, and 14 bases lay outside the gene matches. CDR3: CASSLGRLGEGPHEQYF. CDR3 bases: TGTGCCAGCAGCTTAGGACGTCTTGGGGAGGGGCCCCACGAGCAGTACTTC. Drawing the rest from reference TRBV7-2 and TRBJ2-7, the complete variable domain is GAGVSQSPSNKVTEKGKDVELRCDPISGHTALYWYRQSLGQGLEFLIYFQGNSAPDKSGLPSDRFSAERTGGSVSTLTIQRTQQEDSAVYLCASSLGRLGEGPHEQYFGPGTRLTVT.

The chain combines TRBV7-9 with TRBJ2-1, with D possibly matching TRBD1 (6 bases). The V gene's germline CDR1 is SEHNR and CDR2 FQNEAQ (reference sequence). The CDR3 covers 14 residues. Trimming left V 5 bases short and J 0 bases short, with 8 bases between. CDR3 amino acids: CASSGGSSYNEQFF. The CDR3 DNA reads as TGTGCCAGCAGCGGGGGCAGCTCCTACAATGAGCAGTTCTTC.

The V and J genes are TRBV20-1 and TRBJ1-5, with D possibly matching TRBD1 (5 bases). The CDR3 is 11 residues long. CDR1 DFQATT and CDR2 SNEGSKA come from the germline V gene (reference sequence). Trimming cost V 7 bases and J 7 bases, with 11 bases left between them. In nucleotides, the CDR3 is TGCAGTGGGGGCCAAGGACAGCCCCAGCATTTT. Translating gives CSGGQGQPQHF.

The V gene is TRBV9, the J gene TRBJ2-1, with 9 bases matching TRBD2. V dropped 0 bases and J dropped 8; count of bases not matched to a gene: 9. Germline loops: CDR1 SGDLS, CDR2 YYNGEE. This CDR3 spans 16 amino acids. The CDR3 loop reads CASSVAAGGPDDEQFF. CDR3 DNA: TGTGCCAGCAGCGTAGCGGCGGGGGGGCCAGACGATGAGCAGTTCTTC.